This entry lists 6 T cell receptor beta chains sequenced from one sample in a study of T-cell reconstitution after alpha-beta-depleted transplantation in children. Using unique molecular identifiers, the investigators prepared the TCRbeta library. TCRdb passed the PCR reads through MiXCR, listing each CDR3 protein once. The sample lists a few hundred thousand distinct CDR3 sequences; roughly a quarter were seen once. The sequencing used PBMCs, collected before TCRalphabeta/CD19-depleted stem cell transplant. The source of these receptors is a boy under three years old with Wiskott-Aldrich syndrome, due to receive a stem cell transplant.

The gene calls are TRBV20-1 and TRBJ1-1; weak D call: TRBD1 (5 bases). V lost 3 bases and J 1 base, leaving 15 bases between the germline ends. CDR1 is DFQATT, CDR2 SNEGSKA, per germline (reference sequence). The CDR3 is made up of 15 amino acids. DNA for the CDR3: TGCAGTGCTAGTCTGCCAGGGAGCGCGAACACTGAAGCTTTCTTT. Translated, it gives CSASLPGSANTEAFF.

The chain is built from TRBV9 and TRBJ2-2, with 7 nucleotides matching TRBD2. The V and J ends lost 0 bases and 5 bases, in that order; junction bases with no gene match: 7. The CDR3 loop spans 16 amino acids. Germline V gene lookup returns CDR1 SGDLS and CDR2 YYNGEE. CDR3 DNA: TGTGCCAGCAGCGTAGACGGCGGGAGCTGGACCGGGGAGCTGTTTTTT. This translates into CASSVDGGSWTGELFF.

This clonotype was seen more than once but under ten times. The J gene is TRBJ2-7, the V gene TRBV6-2 or TRBV6-3, with 7 bases aligning to TRBD1. The V and J ends lost 6 bases and 3 bases, in that order; junction bases with no gene match: 8. This CDR3 has 14 amino acids. Germline values: CDR1 MNHEY, CDR2 SVGEGT. The CDR3 loop reads CASRPTTGYYEQYF. The DNA of the CDR3 is TGTGCCAGCAGACCCACGACAGGGTACTACGAGCAGTACTTC.

This clonotype has only a few counts. The gene calls are TRBV14 and TRBJ2-3; the D is unclear. V was pared by 0 bases and J by 6 bases, with 10 bases between. Germline V CDR1 and CDR2: SGHDN, FVKESK. The CDR3 spans 14 residues. CDR3 region: CASSQEWREDTQYF. CDR3 bases: TGTGCCAGCAGCCAAGAATGGAGAGAGGATACGCAGTATTTT.

The chain has TRBV4-2 and TRBJ2-2; 8 nucleotides match TRBD2. The CDR3 runs 14 residues. Trimming removed 2 bases from V and 6 bases from J; junction bases left unmatched: 2. Germline lookup yields CDR1 LGHNA and CDR2 YNFKEQ. Here the CDR3 reads CASSQRTSSGELFF. CDR3 DNA sequence: TGTGCCAGCAGCCAACGGACTAGCTCCGGGGAGCTGTTTTTT.

The chain has TRBV6-6 and TRBJ2-1, with a tentative D call TRBD2 (5 bases). V was shortened by 2 bases and J by 6 bases, with 5 bases between the two germline ends. Per germline, CDR1 MNHNY and CDR2 SVGAGI (reference sequence). The CDR3 spans 12 residues. The CDR3 DNA reads TGTGCCAGCAGTTACGGAGGCAATGAGCAGTTCTTC. Translation gives CASSYGGNEQFF.